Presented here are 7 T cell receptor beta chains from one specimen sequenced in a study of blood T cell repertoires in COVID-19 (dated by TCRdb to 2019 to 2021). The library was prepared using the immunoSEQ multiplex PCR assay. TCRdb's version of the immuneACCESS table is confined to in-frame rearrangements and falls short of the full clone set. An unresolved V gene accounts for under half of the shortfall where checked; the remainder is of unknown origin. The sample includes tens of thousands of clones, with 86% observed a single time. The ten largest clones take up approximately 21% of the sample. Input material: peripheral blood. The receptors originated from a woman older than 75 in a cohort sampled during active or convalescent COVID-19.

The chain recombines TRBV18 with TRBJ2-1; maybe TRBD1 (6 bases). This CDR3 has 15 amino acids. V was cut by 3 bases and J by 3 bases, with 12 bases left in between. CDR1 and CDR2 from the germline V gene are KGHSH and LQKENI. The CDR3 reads CASSPPGQVYNEQFF. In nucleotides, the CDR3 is TGTGCCAGCTCACCGCCGGGACAAGTCTACAATGAGCAGTTCTTC. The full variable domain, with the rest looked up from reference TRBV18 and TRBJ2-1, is NAGVMQNPRHLVRRRGQEARLRCSPMKGHSHVYWYRQLPEEGLKFMVYLQKENIIDESGMPKERFSAEFPKEGPSILRIQQVVRGDSAAYFCASSPPGQVYNEQFFGPGTRLTVL.

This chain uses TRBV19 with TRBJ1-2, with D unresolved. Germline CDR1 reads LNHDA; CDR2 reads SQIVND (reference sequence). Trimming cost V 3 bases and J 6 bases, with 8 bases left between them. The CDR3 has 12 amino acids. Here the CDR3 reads CASSIARDGYTF. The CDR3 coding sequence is TGTGCCAGTAGTATCGCGAGGGATGGCTACACCTTC.

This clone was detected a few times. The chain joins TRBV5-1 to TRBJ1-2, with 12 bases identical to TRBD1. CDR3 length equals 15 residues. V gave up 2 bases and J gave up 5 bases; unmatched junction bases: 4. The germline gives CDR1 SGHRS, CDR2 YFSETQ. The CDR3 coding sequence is TGCGCCAGCAGCTTTCCGGGACAGGGGGCGTATGGCTACACCTTC. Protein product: CASSFPGQGAYGYTF.

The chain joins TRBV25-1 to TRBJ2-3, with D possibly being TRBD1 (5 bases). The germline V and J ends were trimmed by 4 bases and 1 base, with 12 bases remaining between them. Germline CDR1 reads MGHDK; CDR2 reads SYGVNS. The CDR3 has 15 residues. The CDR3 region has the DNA TGTGCCAGCAGTGCTGACAGAACGGGCACAGATACGCAGTATTTT. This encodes CASSADRTGTDTQYF.

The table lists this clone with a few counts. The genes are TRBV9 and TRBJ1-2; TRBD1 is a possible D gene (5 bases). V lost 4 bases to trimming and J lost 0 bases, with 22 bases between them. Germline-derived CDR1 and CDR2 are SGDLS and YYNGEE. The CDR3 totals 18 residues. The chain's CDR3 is CASSSSGGARPPNYGYTF. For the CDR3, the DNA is TGTGCCAGCAGCTCCTCGGGAGGGGCTAGGCCTCCTAACTATGGCTACACCTTC. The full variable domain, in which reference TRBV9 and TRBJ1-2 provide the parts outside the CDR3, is DSGVTQTPKHLITATGQRVTLRCSPRSGDLSVYWYQQSLDQGLQFLIQYYNGEERAKGNILERFSAQQFPDLHSELNLSSLELGDSALYFCASSSSGGARPPNYGYTFGSGTRLTVV.

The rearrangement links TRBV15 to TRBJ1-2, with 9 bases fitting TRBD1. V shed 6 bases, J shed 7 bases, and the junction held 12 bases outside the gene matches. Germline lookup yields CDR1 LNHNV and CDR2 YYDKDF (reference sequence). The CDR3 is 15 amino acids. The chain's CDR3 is CATSLDRGWQGGYTF. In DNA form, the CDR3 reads TGTGCCACCAGTTTAGACAGGGGGTGGCAAGGTGGCTACACCTTC.

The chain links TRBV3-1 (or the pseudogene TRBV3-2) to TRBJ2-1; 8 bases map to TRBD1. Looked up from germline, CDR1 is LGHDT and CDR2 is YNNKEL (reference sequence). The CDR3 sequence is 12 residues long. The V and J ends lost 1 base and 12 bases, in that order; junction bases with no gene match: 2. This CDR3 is CASSQGQGSQFF. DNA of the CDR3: TGTGCCAGCAGCCAAGGACAGGGGTCGCAGTTCTTC.